The 16 T cell receptor beta chains below come from one sample, sequenced in a study of radiation and T cells in renal cell carcinoma. This table comes from immunoSEQ multiplex PCR, and its TCRdb copy is limited to in-frame clones, with some not included. The sample includes roughly 120,000 clones, approximately 78% of them seen just once. The time point: baseline pretreatment blood. Regarding treatment: 15 Gy SBRT to primary tumor, nephrectomy 4 weeks later. The sequencing used blood, collected from a patient whose treatment included radiotherapy and nephrectomy. Receptor source: a woman aged 60 to 75 with renal cell carcinoma.

V usage is TRBV30 and J usage is TRBJ1-6; no firm D call. The ends were cut back, 5 bases at V and 0 bases at J, with 14 bases in the middle. Germline assignment: CDR1 GTSNPN and CDR2 SVGIG (reference sequence). This CDR3 contains 16 residues. CDR3 sequence: CAWDDIRGSYNSPLHF. DNA of the CDR3: TGTGCCTGGGATGACATTCGGGGCTCCTATAATTCACCCCTCCACTTT.

The V gene is TRBV9, the J gene TRBJ2-7; perhaps TRBD1 as D (5 bases). Trimming cost V 0 bases and J 6 bases, with 22 bases left between them. Germline CDR1 SGDLS, CDR2 YYNGEE. CDR3 size: 17 residues. The CDR3 region is CASSVDPTAGARGEQYF. The DNA for the CDR3 is TGTGCCAGCAGCGTAGATCCTACGGCTGGGGCTCGCGGCGAGCAGTACTTC. The variable domain in full, with the rest retrieved from reference TRBV9 and TRBJ2-7, is DSGVTQTPKHLITATGQRVTLRCSPRSGDLSVYWYQQSLDQGLQFLIQYYNGEERAKGNILERFSAQQFPDLHSELNLSSLELGDSALYFCASSVDPTAGARGEQYFGPGTRLTVT.

This chain joins TRBV4-2 and TRBJ1-5; possibly TRBD1 for D (6 bases). Germline CDR1 is LGHNA and CDR2 is YNFKEQ. V lost 1 base and J lost 6, with 19 bases in between. The CDR3 has 17 amino acids. CDR3 in amino acids: CASSQVVGDNRVQPQHF. Written as DNA, the CDR3 is TGTGCCAGCAGCCAAGTTGTAGGGGACAATAGAGTTCAGCCCCAGCATTTT.

The chain employs TRBV14 and TRBJ2-1, with 9 positions matching TRBD2. V shed 0 bases, J shed 5 bases, and the junction held 8 bases outside the gene matches. Germline V gene sequence: CDR1 SGHDN, CDR2 FVKESK. The CDR3 totals 17 residues. Written as DNA, the CDR3 is TGTGCCAGCAGCCAAGATATGCGGGGGGGCCAGGACAATGAGCAGTTCTTC. Protein product: CASSQDMRGGQDNEQFF.

The genes are TRBV19 and TRBJ2-1, with TRBD2 as a possible D gene (7 bases). V lost 10 bases to trimming and J lost 0 bases, with 10 bases between them. CDR1 is LNHDA, CDR2 SQIVND, per germline (reference sequence). This CDR3 has 13 residues. CDR3: CAIRGGSYNEQFF. The CDR3 DNA reads as TGTGCCATAAGGGGGGGCTCCTACAATGAGCAGTTCTTC.

This clone was observed a single time. This chain uses TRBV28 with TRBJ1-6; 8 bases are a match to TRBD1. This CDR3 has 12 amino acids. V was clipped by 8 bases and J by 10 bases; unmatched bases: 4. CDR1 and CDR2 (germline): MDHEN, SYDVKM. The CDR3 region is CASQGARSPLHF. The CDR3 bases are TGTGCCAGCCAGGGGGCCCGGTCACCCCTCCACTTT.

The chain is built from TRBV27 and TRBJ1-4; 7 bases are shared with TRBD1. Germline loops: CDR1 MNHEY, CDR2 SMNVEV (reference sequence). V shed 6 bases, J shed 4 bases, and the junction held 11 bases outside the gene matches. The CDR3 loop spans 16 amino acids. This CDR3 is CASRSLTGAFNEKLFF. CDR3 nucleotide sequence: TGTGCCAGCAGGAGCCTAACAGGGGCGTTTAATGAAAAACTGTTTTTT.

The J gene is TRBJ2-7, the V gene TRBV6-5; possible D gene TRBD1, 6 bases. The CDR3 length is 14 residues. Per germline, CDR1 MNHEY and CDR2 SVGAGI. V lost 7 bases to trimming and J lost 7 bases, with 20 bases between them. DNA for the CDR3: TGTGCCAGCACTAACGAGGTCAGGGGTAAGGAGCAGTACTTC. It codes for CASTNEVRGKEQYF.

V is TRBV5-1 and J is TRBJ2-2, with 7 bases matching TRBD1. CDR3 length: 16 residues. Trimming cost V 2 bases and J 4 bases; bases outside gene matches: 8. The germline V gene has CDR1 SGHRS and CDR2 YFSETQ. The CDR3 spells CASSLGTDLPTGELFF. The CDR3 DNA reads as TGCGCCAGCAGCTTAGGGACAGACCTTCCCACCGGGGAGCTGTTTTTT.

J is TRBJ2-7 and V is TRBV18; possible D gene TRBD1, 5 bases. Germline V CDR1 and CDR2: KGHSH, LQKENI. This CDR3 is built from 12 residues. V lost 5 bases to trimming and J lost 2 bases, with 7 bases between them. CDR3 loop: CASSSDTYEQYF. DNA of the CDR3: TGTGCCAGCTCATCGGACACCTACGAGCAGTACTTC.

The rearrangement uses TRBV4-1 and TRBJ2-2, with D perhaps TRBD1 (6 bases). The CDR3 runs to 16 residues. Germline V gene lookup returns CDR1 MGHRA and CDR2 YSYEKL. V lost 2 bases, J lost 6 bases, and 16 bases lay in between. CDR3 protein: CASSQPLGGSPGELFF. DNA for the CDR3: TGCGCCAGCAGCCAACCCCTAGGGGGAAGCCCCGGGGAGCTGTTTTTT.

The J gene is TRBJ1-5, the V gene TRBV6-6; 10 bases agree with TRBD1. The CDR3 has 15 amino acids. The germline CDR1 and CDR2 sequences are MNHNY and SVGAGI (reference sequence). V shed 8 bases, J shed 6 bases, and the junction held 10 bases outside the gene matches. The CDR3 sequence: CASLGTGDHRQPQHF. CDR3 DNA sequence: TGTGCCAGCCTAGGGACAGGGGATCATCGTCAGCCCCAGCATTTT.

The genes are TRBV6-5 and TRBJ2-7; D is perhaps TRBD1 or TRBD2 (5 bases each). The V and J ends lost 3 bases and 3 bases respectively, with 15 bases between them. Per germline, CDR1 MNHEY and CDR2 SVGAGI. This CDR3 contains 15 residues. The CDR3 is CASSYYEGTGYEQYF. The CDR3 DNA reads TGTGCCAGCAGTTATTACGAGGGGACGGGCTACGAGCAGTACTTC.

The rearrangement uses TRBV6-1 and TRBJ2-1, with D uncertain. Germline V gene sequence: CDR1 MNHNS, CDR2 SASEGT. Trimming shortened V by 6 bases and J by 7 bases, and 10 bases separated the two germline ends. The CDR3 loop spans 12 amino acids. CDR3: CASRENGNEQFF. DNA of the CDR3: TGTGCCAGCAGGGAGAACGGGAATGAGCAGTTCTTC.

This sequence joins TRBV14 and TRBJ2-7; TRBD1 matches 8 bases. Trimming cost V 5 bases and J 6 bases; bases outside gene matches: 6. The CDR3 length is 13 residues. Germline CDR1 and CDR2: SGHDN and FVKESK. CDR3 sequence: CASSTGTGGEQYF. CDR3 nucleotide sequence: TGTGCCAGCAGCACCGGGACAGGCGGCGAGCAGTACTTC.

The chain links TRBV7-2 to TRBJ2-3; possible D gene TRBD1, 6 bases. The CDR3 sequence is 14 residues long. V gave up 5 bases and J gave up 6 bases, with 15 bases separating them. Germline V gene lookup returns CDR1 SGHTA and CDR2 FQGNSA. CDR3: CASSIRGFGDTQYF. CDR3 bases: TGTGCCAGCAGCATCAGGGGTTTTGGCGATACGCAGTATTTT.